This T cell receptor (beta chain) was observed in a study of control samples from healthy donors and cancer patients. Sequenced by immunoSEQ multiplex PCR; TCRdb stores in-frame clones only, minus some. The table shows some 130,000 clones, with roughly 92% occurring only once. The germline CDR1 and CDR2 sequences are SEHNR and FQNEAQ (reference sequence). The CDR3 has 16 residues. The V end lost 5 bases, the J end lost 4 bases, and 17 bases lay between the germline ends. The chain carries TRBV7-9 and TRBJ1-4, with unresolved D. Sequencing input: blood. This receptor was obtained from a man between 18 and 35 years old in good health. The CDR3 reads CASSMTTSGDNEKLFF. In nucleotides, the CDR3 is TGTGCCAGCAGCATGACGACTAGCGGGGATAATGAAAAACTGTTTTTT. Based on the CDR3 plus reference TRBV7-9 and TRBJ1-4, the full variable domain is DTGVSQNPRHKITKRGQNVTFRCDPISEHNRLYWYRQTLGQGPEFLTYFQNEAQLEKSRLLSDRFSAERPKGSFSTLEIQRTEQGDSAMYLCASSMTTSGDNEKLFFGSGTQLSVL.